Sequencing of this T cell receptor beta chain was carried out in a study of PD-1 blockade in classical Hodgkin lymphoma. Study background: Nivolumab dosing for patients was 3 mg/kg, administered intravenously every 2 weeks. Study observations and caveats: Baseline TCR diversity was reportedly lower in newly diagnosed patients than in healthy donors. It was reported as lower still in relapsed/refractory patients. It was among complete responders that baseline diversity resembled that of newly diagnosed patients.

Generated by immunoSEQ multiplex PCR, the TCRdb table keeps only in-frame clones and is missing some. The table lists some 100,000 clones, roughly 92% of them singletons. The patients all showed relapse after autologous stem cell transplantation, while their brentuximab vedotin exposure varied. On this clone itself: What it binds is unknown.

Trimming stripped 3 bases from V and 5 bases from J, with 5 bases between. The CDR3 spans 11 residues. The rearrangement links TRBV5-3 to TRBJ2-5; D not resolved. TRBV5-3 is known as an ORF, though its function is uncertain. This clonotype was sampled from a human donor with classical Hodgkin lymphoma. The specimen comprised peripheral blood mononuclear cells (PBMCs), sampled at baseline. The CDR3 protein is CARSSEETQYF. CDR3 in DNA: TGTGCCAGAAGCTCAGAGGAGACCCAGTACTTC.